Presented here are 5 T cell receptor beta chains from one specimen sequenced in a study of shared clonotypes between healthy human individuals. Assay: immunoSEQ multiplex PCR; the TCRdb copy retains only in-frame clones and omits some. The sample includes roughly 720,000 clones, about 92% of them seen just once. The source material was memory CD8+ T cells from PBMCs. The subset denotes: CD45RO+ cells pooled with CCR7-negative TemRA cells. Every receptor here comes from a man aged 18 to 35 in good health. Some clones in this sample may be carry-over from other donors' samples.

The chain uses TRBV30 and TRBJ2-1; TRBD2 matches 8 bases. V lost 1 base, J lost 2 bases, and 7 bases stayed unmatched. This CDR3 contains 16 residues. Germline lookup yields CDR1 GTSNPN and CDR2 SVGIG (reference sequence). CDR3 sequence reads: CAWSDPFSGAYNEQFF. DNA for the CDR3: TGTGCCTGGAGTGATCCTTTTAGCGGGGCCTACAATGAGCAGTTCTTC. The entire variable domain, with the rest obtained from reference TRBV30 and TRBJ2-1, is as follows: SQTIHQWPATLVQPVGSPLSLECTVEGTSNPNLYWYRQAAGRGLQLLFYSVGIGQISSEVPQNLSASRPQDRQFILSSKKLLLSDSGFYLCAWSDPFSGAYNEQFFGPGTRLTVL.

V and J are TRBV21-1 and TRBJ2-1; the table names TRBD2, a call not compared with the DNA. TRBV21-1 counts as a pseudogene. The CDR3 contains 24 residues. Here the CDR3 DNA reads TGTGCCAGCAGCAAACCTGAAAACGGGACACCCTTCCAACCTAGCGGGAGTTACTACAATGAGCAGTTCTTC. Its translation is CASSKPENGTPFQPSGSYYNEQFF.

V gene TRBV5-1 combines with J gene TRBJ2-1; 8 bases agree with TRBD2. This CDR3 region has 19 residues. CDR1 SGHRS and CDR2 YFSETQ come from the germline V gene. The junction had 13 bases not matched to a gene; V was cut back by 1 base and J by 1 base. CDR3 sequence (DNA): TGCGCCAGCAGCTTGCCCGCAGTCCCTAGCGGGCCTTCCTACAATGAGCAGTTCTTC. It specifies CASSLPAVPSGPSYNEQFF.

The gene calls are TRBV11-2 and TRBJ2-1, with 11 bases lining up with TRBD2. With V trimmed by 7 bases and J by 6 bases, 8 bases remained unmatched. The CDR3 is made up of 15 amino acids. The germline V gene encodes CDR1 SGHAT and CDR2 FQNNGV. The CDR3 reads CASNELAGAFNEQFF. The CDR3 DNA follows: TGTGCCAGCAACGAACTAGCGGGAGCCTTCAATGAGCAGTTCTTC.

This clone was recorded only once. The chain uses TRBV4-3 and TRBJ2-2; TRBD1 agrees at 8 bases. Trimming removed 2 bases from V and 7 bases from J; junction bases left unmatched: 9. Germline V gene data show CDR1 as LGHNA and CDR2 as YSLEER. This CDR3 is 16 amino acids long. The CDR3 reads CASSQTYGTGGGELFF. CDR3 in DNA: TGCGCCAGCAGCCAAACATACGGGACAGGTGGCGGGGAGCTGTTTTTT.